This TCR beta chain was identified in a study of shared clonotypes between healthy human individuals. Whole-study results and caveats: Unshared clonotypes carried lower generation probabilities than those common to all four donors. The sole specimen, blood, was sampled, and tissue repertoires likely differ.

Concerning this clone: The antigen is not known.

In replicate PCRs of sorted subsets, 150 to 200 ng DNA, about 30,000 T cell genomes, was used. Some clones are missing from TCRdb's copy, which holds only in-frame ones; the method was immunoSEQ multiplex PCR. The top ten hold under 0.3% of the sample, which has 700,000 to 950,000 clones, 90% to 97% seen once. The germline gives CDR1 SGHAT, CDR2 FQNNGV. Unmatched junction bases numbered 17, after V lost 5 bases and J lost 5 bases. The CDR3 runs to 17 residues. Naive CD8 cells were CD45RO-negative, positively selected for CCR7, excluding terminally differentiated effector memory CD45RA+ cells. Adult donors, all healthy and HIV-negative, had no recent acute infections or vaccinations.

Sequencing was performed on naive CD8+ T cells sorted from blood. This clonotype originated in a man younger than 40 in good health. The chain couples TRBV11-2 to TRBJ1-2; 7 bases line up with TRBD1. This CDR3 reads CASSRTGRGGARYGYTF. CDR3 coding DNA: TGTGCCAGCAGCCGAACCGGGAGAGGGGGCGCTCGGTATGGCTACACCTTC.